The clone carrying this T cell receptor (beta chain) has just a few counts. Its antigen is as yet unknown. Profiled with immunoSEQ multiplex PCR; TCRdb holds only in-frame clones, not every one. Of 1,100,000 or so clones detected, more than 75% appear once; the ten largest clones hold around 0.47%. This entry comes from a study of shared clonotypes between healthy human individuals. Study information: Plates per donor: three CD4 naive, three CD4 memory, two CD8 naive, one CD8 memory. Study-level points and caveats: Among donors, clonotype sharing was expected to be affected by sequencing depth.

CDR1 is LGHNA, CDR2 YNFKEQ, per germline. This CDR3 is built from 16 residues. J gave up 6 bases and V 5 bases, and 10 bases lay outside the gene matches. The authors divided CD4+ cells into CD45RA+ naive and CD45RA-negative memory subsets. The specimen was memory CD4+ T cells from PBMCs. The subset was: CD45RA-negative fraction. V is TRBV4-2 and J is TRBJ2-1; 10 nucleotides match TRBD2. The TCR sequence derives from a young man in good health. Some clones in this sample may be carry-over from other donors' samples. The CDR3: CASSESGTSASNEQFF. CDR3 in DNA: TGTGCCAGCAGCGAGTCCGGGACTAGCGCCTCCAATGAGCAGTTCTTC.